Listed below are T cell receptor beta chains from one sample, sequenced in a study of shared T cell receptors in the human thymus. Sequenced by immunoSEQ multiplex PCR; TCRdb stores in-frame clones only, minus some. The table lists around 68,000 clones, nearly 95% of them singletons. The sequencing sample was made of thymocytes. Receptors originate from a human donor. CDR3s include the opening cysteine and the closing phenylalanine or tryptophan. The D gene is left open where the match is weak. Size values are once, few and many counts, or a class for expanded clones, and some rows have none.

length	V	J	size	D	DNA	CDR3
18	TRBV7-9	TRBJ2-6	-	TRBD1	TGTGCCCTTGTTGAAAGGGACAGTCAACCCTCTGGGGCCAACGTCCTGACTTTC	CALVERDSQPSGANVLTF
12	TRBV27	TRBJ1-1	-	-	TGTGCCAGCAGAACAAGTCCCACTGAAGCTTTCTTT	CASRTSPTEAFF
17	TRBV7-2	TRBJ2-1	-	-	TGTGCCAGCAGCCCGCGACCCGCAAGAAGCTCCTACAATGAGCAGTTCTTC	CASSPRPARSSYNEQFF
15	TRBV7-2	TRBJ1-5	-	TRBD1	TGTGCCAGCAGCTTAAACAGGGGATCATTACAGCCCCAGCATTTT	CASSLNRGSLQPQHF
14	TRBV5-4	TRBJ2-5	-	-	TGTGCCAGCAGCGATACGAGTAGACAAGAGACCCAGTACTTC	CASSDTSRQETQYF
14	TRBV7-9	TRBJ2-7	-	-	TGTGCCAGCAGACCGCACCCGGACCGGGTATTGCAGTACTTC	CASRPHPDRVLQYF
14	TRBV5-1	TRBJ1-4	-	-	TGCGCCAGCAGCTTGAGGCGGCTTAATGAAAAACTGTTTTTT	CASSLRRLNEKLFF
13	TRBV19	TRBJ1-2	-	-	TGTGCCAGTCCCCGCCGGGAACTATATGGCTACACCTTC	CASPRRELYGYTF
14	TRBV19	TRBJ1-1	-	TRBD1	TGTGCCACAAAACCGACAGGGGGCCTCACTGAAGCTTTCTTT	CATKPTGGLTEAFF
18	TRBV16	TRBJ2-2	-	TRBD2	TGTGCCAGCAGCCTTTTAGCGGGGGGGCCTACGAACACCGGGGAGCTGTTTTTT	CASSLLAGGPTNTGELFF
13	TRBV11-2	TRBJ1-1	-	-	TGTGCCAGCAGCCATCGAGGGAACACTGAAGCTTTCTTT	CASSHRGNTEAFF
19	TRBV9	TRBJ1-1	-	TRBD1	TGTGCCAGCAGATCTCATCCCGGGACAGGGGGGGCCCAGAACACTGAAGCTTTCTTT	CASRSHPGTGGAQNTEAFF
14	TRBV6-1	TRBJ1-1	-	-	TGTGCCAGCAGAAACACCGGGACAAGCAGACAAGCTTTCTTT	CASRNTGTSRQAFF
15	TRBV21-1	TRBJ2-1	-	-	TGTGCCAGCAGCAAAGTATGTACAGGGGGTAATGAGCAGTTCTTC	CASSKVCTGGNEQFF
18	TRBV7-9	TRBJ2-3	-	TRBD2	TGTGCCAGCAGCTTAGACCGTTTAGCGGGGGGGGTCACAGATACGCAGTATTTT	CASSLDRLAGGVTDTQYF
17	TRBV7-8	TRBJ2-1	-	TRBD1	TGTGCCAGCAGCCCCGACAGGGATGGGTCCTTTGACAATGAGCAGTTCTTC	CASSPDRDGSFDNEQFF
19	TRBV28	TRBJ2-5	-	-	TGTGCCAGCAGTTTATTAGGGCGCGCTAGCGCACCGGGGAGAGAGACCCAGTACTTC	CASSLLGRASAPGRETQYF
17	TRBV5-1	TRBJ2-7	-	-	TGCGCCAGCAGCCCGGAGGGACAACCTAAGGCCCTCTACGAGCAGTACTTC	CASSPEGQPKALYEQYF
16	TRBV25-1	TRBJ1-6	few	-	TGTGCCAGCAGTGCAGGGAGTTGGGGCTATAATTCACCCCTCCACTTT	CASSAGSWGYNSPLHF
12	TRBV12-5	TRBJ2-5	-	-	TGTGCTAGTGGTTCTTCAGGAAAGGGATCATACTTC	CASGSSGKGSYF
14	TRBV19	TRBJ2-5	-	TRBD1	TGTGCCAGTCACAGACAGGGGCCAGGAGAGACCCAGTACTTC	CASHRQGPGETQYF
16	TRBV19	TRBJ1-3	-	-	TGTGCCAGTAGTAGGATAACACGAAGCTCTGGAAACACCATATATTTT	CASSRITRSSGNTIYF
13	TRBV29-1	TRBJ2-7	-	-	TGCAGCGTTGAAGAAGGTGGGTTTAACGAGCAGTACTTC	CSVEEGGFNEQYF
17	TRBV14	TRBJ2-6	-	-	TGTGCCAGCAGCCAAGATCAGGGGGGGCGCGGGGCCAACGTCCTGACTTTC	CASSQDQGGRGANVLTF
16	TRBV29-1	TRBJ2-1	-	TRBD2	TGCAGCGTTGTAGACGGCAGGGAGGGACGGGGGGATGAGCAGTTCTTC	CSVVDGREGRGDEQFF
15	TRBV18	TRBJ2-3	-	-	TGTGCCAGCTCACCACCAGAACGGGTCACAGATACGCAGTATTTT	CASSPPERVTDTQYF
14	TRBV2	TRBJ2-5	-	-	TGTGCCAGCAGCTCTTGGGTGTCCCAAGAGACCCAGTACTTC	CASSSWVSQETQYF
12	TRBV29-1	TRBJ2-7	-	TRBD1	TGCAGCGGTGGGACAGGCTCCTACGAGCAGTACTTC	CSGGTGSYEQYF
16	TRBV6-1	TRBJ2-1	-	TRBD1	TGTGCCAGCAGTGAAAAGGGACAGGGGGTCCCCGGGGAGCAGTTCTTC	CASSEKGQGVPGEQFF
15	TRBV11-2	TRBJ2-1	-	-	TGTGCCAGCAGTTATCTTGGTAAGGGTTTCAATGAGCAGTTCTTC	CASSYLGKGFNEQFF
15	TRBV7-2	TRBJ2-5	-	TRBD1	TGTGCCAGCAGCTTCATTCAGGGGGCCGTGGAGACCCAGTACTTC	CASSFIQGAVETQYF
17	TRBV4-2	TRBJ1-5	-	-	TGTGCCAGCAGCCAAGCCGAATCTTGGCAGGATAATCAGCCCCAGCATTTT	CASSQAESWQDNQPQHF
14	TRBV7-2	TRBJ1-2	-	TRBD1	TGTGCCAGCAGCTCCTTTGGGACAGGGTTTGGCTACACCTTC	CASSSFGTGFGYTF
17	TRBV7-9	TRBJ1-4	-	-	TGTGCCAGCAGCTTAGCGGAGTTGGAGGGGGGGTTAGAAAAACTGTTTTTT	CASSLAELEGGLEKLFF
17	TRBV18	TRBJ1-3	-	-	TGTGCCAGCTCACCACGGAAGGGGCCATCCTCTGGAAACACCATATATTTT	CASSPRKGPSSGNTIYF
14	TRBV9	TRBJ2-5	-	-	TGTGCCAGCAGCGCAACAGGGAATCAAGAGACCCAGTACTTC	CASSATGNQETQYF
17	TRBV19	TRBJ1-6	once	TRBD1	TGTGCCAGTAGTACCCCGACAGGGAACTCCTATAATTCACCCCTCCACTTT	CASSTPTGNSYNSPLHF
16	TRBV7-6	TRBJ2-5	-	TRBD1	TGTGCCAGCAGCCCCACCGCAACAGGGGGCTCAGAGACCCAGTACTTC	CASSPTATGGSETQYF
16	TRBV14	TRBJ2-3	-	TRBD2	TGTGCCAGCAGCCAAAGGGAAGCGGGGGGCGTAGATACGCAGTATTTT	CASSQREAGGVDTQYF
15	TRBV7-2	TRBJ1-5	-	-	TGTGCCAGCAGCTTATTTCAGGGGATCAATCAGCCCCAGCATTTT	CASSLFQGINQPQHF
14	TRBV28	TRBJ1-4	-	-	TGTGCCAGCAGTTTACTGTCTATTAATGAAAAACTGTTTTTT	CASSLLSINEKLFF
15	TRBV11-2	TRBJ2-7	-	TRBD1	TGTGCCAGCAGCTCGCATGGGGACAGATCCTACGAGCAGTACTTC	CASSSHGDRSYEQYF